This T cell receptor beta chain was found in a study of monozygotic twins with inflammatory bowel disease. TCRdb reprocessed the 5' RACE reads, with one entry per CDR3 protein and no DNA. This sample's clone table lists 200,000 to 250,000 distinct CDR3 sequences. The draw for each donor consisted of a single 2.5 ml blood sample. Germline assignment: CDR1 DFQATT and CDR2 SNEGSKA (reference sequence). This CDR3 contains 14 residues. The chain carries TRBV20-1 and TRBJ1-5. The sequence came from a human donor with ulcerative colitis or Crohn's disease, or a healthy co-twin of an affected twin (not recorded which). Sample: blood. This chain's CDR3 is CSASGAKDNQPQHF.